Below, 28 T cell receptor beta chains from the same sample are listed, as sequenced in a study of OX40 agonist ivuxolimab in advanced cancers. TCRdb's table, derived via immunoSEQ multiplex PCR, lists solely in-frame clones and lacks some. The sample carries about 76,000 clones, more than 75% recorded once. Sequencing was performed on CD4+ or CD8+ T cells sorted from blood, taken in a trial of the OX40 agonist ivuxolimab. Every receptor here comes from an adult with an advanced solid tumor such as melanoma, head and neck, liver or kidney cancer.

The V gene is TRBV4-3, the J gene TRBJ2-2; 13 bases match TRBD2. The ends lost 0 bases at V and 11 bases at J; junction bases unmatched: 6. Looked up from germline, CDR1 is LGHNA and CDR2 is YSLEER. This CDR3 contains 16 residues. DNA for the CDR3: TGCGCCAGCAGCCAAGATCTAACTAGCGGGGGGGAAGAGCTGTTTTTT. Amino acid sequence: CASSQDLTSGGEELFF.

The V and J genes are TRBV7-2 and TRBJ2-3, with no clear D. Germline CDR1 and CDR2: SGHTA and FQGNSA. Between the trimmed V and J ends, which lost 1 base and 5 bases, there was a span of 7 bases. CDR3 length: 13 amino acids. For the CDR3, the DNA is TGTGCCAGCAGCTTAGGGTTCGGAGATACGCAGTATTTT. Translated: CASSLGFGDTQYF. Full variable domain (rest looked up from reference TRBV7-2 and TRBJ2-3): GAGVSQSPSNKVTEKGKDVELRCDPISGHTALYWYRQSLGQGLEFLIYFQGNSAPDKSGLPSDRFSAERTGGSVSTLTIQRTQQEDSAVYLCASSLGFGDTQYFGPGTRLTVL.

The V gene is TRBV11-2, the J gene TRBJ1-5; a possible D gene is TRBD1 (5 bases). The V end was cut by 4 bases, the J end by 7 bases, with 11 bases between. Germline V CDR1 and CDR2: SGHAT, FQNNGV. This CDR3 spans 13 amino acids. The CDR3 bases are TGTGCCAGCAGCTCCACGGGGGGGCAGCCCCAGCATTTT. This encodes CASSSTGGQPQHF.

The chain joins TRBV4-3 to TRBJ2-1, with D uncertain. This CDR3 region has 15 residues. Looked up from germline, CDR1 is LGHNA and CDR2 is YSLEER. V was cut by 3 bases and J by 9 bases, with 18 bases left in between. This CDR3 reads CASSQERYVNGEQFF. The CDR3 nucleotides are TGCGCCAGCAGCCAGGAGAGATACGTGAACGGTGAGCAGTTCTTC.

The CDR3 DNA sequence: TGTGCCAGCTCACCTCTACCTCGGCAGGGCGAGCAGTACGTC. Its protein is CASSPLPRQGEQYV. This chain connects TRBV18 to TRBJ2-7; D might be TRBD1 (5 bases). The CDR3 has 14 amino acids. Germline loops: CDR1 KGHSH, CDR2 LQKENI. Trimming took off 3 bases at V and 6 bases at J, with 15 bases between the two ends.

The gene calls are TRBV9 and TRBJ2-5; a weak D match, TRBD1 (6 bases). The V gene's germline CDR1 is SGDLS and CDR2 YYNGEE. The CDR3 has 14 amino acids. Trimming cost V 3 bases and J 1 base, with 10 bases left between them. CDR3 amino acids: CASSETGRQETQYF. As DNA, the CDR3 is TGTGCCAGCAGCGAAACAGGGCGCCAAGAGACCCAGTACTTC.

The chain recombines TRBV18 with TRBJ2-3, with D possibly matching TRBD1 (5 bases). The CDR3 has 15 residues. Germline CDR1 KGHSH, CDR2 LQKENI. Trimming cost V 1 base and J 6 bases, with 14 bases left between them. The CDR3 reads CASSPRADSGDTQYF. In nucleotides, the CDR3 is TGTGCCAGCTCACCACGCGCGGATTCAGGGGATACGCAGTATTTT.

In DNA form, the CDR3 reads TGTGCCACCAGCAGAGATCAGGGGGCGCTAGGCTACACCTTC. Translation: CATSRDQGALGYTF. The chain couples TRBV15 to TRBJ1-2; 8 bases are shared with TRBD1. Germline V gene sequence: CDR1 LNHNV, CDR2 YYDKDF (reference sequence). The CDR3 spans 14 residues. J lost 8 bases, V lost 0 bases, and 5 bases had no gene match.

The J gene is TRBJ1-2, the V gene TRBV11-2, with D possibly TRBD1 on 5 matching bases. V was shortened by 5 bases and J by 7 bases, with 17 bases between the two germline ends. CDR1 and CDR2 (germline): SGHAT, FQNNGV. The CDR3 is 14 residues long. CDR3 nucleotide sequence: TGTGCCAGCAGCCGACAGTGGGGGGGGAGTGGCTACACCTTC. Translation gives CASSRQWGGSGYTF.

The chain links TRBV28 to TRBJ1-6; D is unresolved. The CDR3 has 15 amino acids. Germline lookup yields CDR1 MDHEN and CDR2 SYDVKM. Deletions cut 7 bases from V and 4 bases from J, with 14 bases between. The CDR3 DNA sequence: TGTGCCAGCATCTACGGCGGCCGGTATAATTCACCCCTCCACTTT. Protein product: CASIYGGRYNSPLHF. The full variable domain, rest sourced from reference TRBV28 and TRBJ1-6, is DVKVTQSSRYLVKRTGEKVFLECVQDMDHENMFWYRQDPGLGLRLIYFSYDVKMKEKGDIPEGYSVSREKKERFSLILESASTNQTSMYLCASIYGGRYNSPLHFGNGTRLTVT.

This clone showed up just once. This chain connects TRBV5-5 to TRBJ1-1; D is unresolved. Trimming left V 5 bases short and J 0 bases short, with 8 bases between. CDR3 length equals 13 residues. Looked up from germline, CDR1 is SGHKS and CDR2 is YYEKEE (reference sequence). CDR3 amino acids: CASSLGVNTEAFF. As DNA, the CDR3 is TGTGCCAGCAGTCTCGGTGTGAACACTGAAGCTTTCTTT.

V gene TRBV2 combines with J gene TRBJ1-3; no clear D gene. The germline V gene encodes CDR1 SNHLY and CDR2 FYNNEI. The CDR3 loop spans 13 amino acids. V gave up 5 bases and J gave up 1 base, with 6 bases separating them. CDR3 bases: TGTGCCAGCAGTATCGGGTCTGGAAACACCATATATTTT. This sequence encodes CASSIGSGNTIYF.

V usage is TRBV28 and J usage is TRBJ2-1, with 7 nucleotides matching TRBD2. The V gene's germline CDR1 is MDHEN and CDR2 SYDVKM. The length of the CDR3 is 15 residues. V was clipped by 5 bases and J by 4 bases; unmatched bases: 8. Here the CDR3 DNA reads TGTGCCAGCAGTCAAGTAACGGGGGGATACAATGAGCAGTTCTTC. It codes for CASSQVTGGYNEQFF.

The rearrangement uses TRBV7-2 and TRBJ2-5; 8 bases line up with TRBD2. The germline gives CDR1 SGHTA, CDR2 FQGNSA. The CDR3 length is 17 residues. V shed 2 bases and J 5 bases; nucleotides not matched to a gene: 13. CDR3 region: CASSLRVSGAPSETQYF. CDR3 coding DNA: TGTGCCAGCAGCTTACGGGTTAGCGGGGCCCCCTCGGAGACCCAGTACTTC.

The rearrangement joins TRBV7-2 to TRBJ2-5; 7 bases map to TRBD2. The V gene's germline CDR1 is SGHTA and CDR2 FQGNSA. This CDR3 contains 15 residues. Germline trimming cut 1 base from V and 3 bases from J; bases unmatched to any gene: 5. The CDR3 DNA reads as TGTGCCAGCAGCTTAGTAGCGGGCCTCGAAGAGACCCAGTACTTC. It is translated as CASSLVAGLEETQYF. The variable domain in full, completed from reference TRBV7-2 and TRBJ2-5, reads GAGVSQSPSNKVTEKGKDVELRCDPISGHTALYWYRQSLGQGLEFLIYFQGNSAPDKSGLPSDRFSAERTGGSVSTLTIQRTQQEDSAVYLCASSLVAGLEETQYFGPGTRLLVL.

The chain combines TRBV5-1 with TRBJ2-5; TRBD2 aligns across 10 bases. V was pared by 0 bases and J by 2 bases, with 4 bases of the junction left unmatched. Germline values: CDR1 SGHRS, CDR2 YFSETQ. The CDR3 runs to 16 residues. Here the CDR3 DNA reads TGCGCCAGCAGCTTGGGGCTAGCGGGGGAGCAAGAGACCCAGTACTTC. Protein sequence: CASSLGLAGEQETQYF.

This sequence joins TRBV7-9 and TRBJ1-4; D gene ambiguous. Germline V gene sequence: CDR1 SEHNR, CDR2 FQNEAQ (reference sequence). With 4 bases removed from V and 5 bases from J, the gap between germline ends came to 11 bases. The CDR3 extends over 14 amino acids. The CDR3 region is CASSSAGGNEKLFF. CDR3 DNA sequence: TGTGCCAGCAGCTCAGCCGGAGGCAATGAAAAACTGTTTTTT.

This rearrangement joins TRBV4-3 to TRBJ2-4; the match to TRBD1 covers 7 bases. After removal of 0 bases from V and 6 bases from J, the junction contained 5 bases not matched to a gene. Germline V gene sequence: CDR1 LGHNA, CDR2 YSLEER. This CDR3 is 15 amino acids long. For the CDR3, the DNA is TGCGCCAGCAGCCAAGATAGACAGGGATCAAACATTCAGTACTTC. Translation: CASSQDRQGSNIQYF.

The rearrangement uses TRBV6-6 and TRBJ1-2, with TRBD1 identical over 8 bases. Trimming removed 6 bases from V and 8 bases from J; junction bases left unmatched: 11. Germline V CDR1 and CDR2: MNHNY, SVGAGI (reference sequence). CDR3 length equals 14 residues. The CDR3, as DNA: TGTGCCAGCAGCCATCAGGACAGGGAAGGGGGCTACACCTTC. Protein sequence: CASSHQDREGGYTF.

The V gene is TRBV7-2, the J gene TRBJ2-5; the D gene is possibly TRBD2 (5 bases). The CDR3 contains 13 residues. Germline V gives CDR1 SGHTA, CDR2 FQGNSA. Trimming stripped 1 base from V and 7 bases from J, with 10 bases between. The CDR3 coding sequence is TGTGCCAGCAGCTTAGGAGGGTTTGCGACCCAGTACTTC. Translated: CASSLGGFATQYF.

The V and J genes are TRBV5-1 and TRBJ1-5, with TRBD1 identical over 9 bases. With 0 bases clipped from V and 6 bases from J, the junction kept 4 bases outside the gene matches. The CDR3 is 15 residues long. The germline V gene has CDR1 SGHRS and CDR2 YFSETQ. The CDR3 protein is CASSLGQGGSQPQHF. Here the CDR3 DNA reads TGCGCCAGCAGCTTGGGACAGGGGGGAAGTCAGCCCCAGCATTTT.

The chain has TRBV9 and TRBJ2-1, with 12 bases aligning to TRBD2. After removal of 0 bases from V and 7 bases from J, the junction contained 8 bases not matched to a gene. CDR1 is SGDLS and CDR2 is YYNGEE in the germline V gene. CDR3 length equals 17 residues. CDR3 amino acids: CASSVDPSGGAGNEQFF. In DNA form, the CDR3 reads TGTGCCAGCAGCGTAGACCCTAGCGGGGGGGCTGGGAATGAGCAGTTCTTC.

The CDR3 nucleotides read TGTGCCAGCAGCCAAGGACCCCCAGATACGCAGTATTTT. Translating it yields CASSQGPPDTQYF. The chain carries TRBV4-2 and TRBJ2-3; no firm D call. Germline-derived CDR1 and CDR2 are LGHNA and YNFKEQ. CDR3 length: 13 amino acids. V was trimmed by 1 base and J by 4 bases, leaving 6 bases between them.

V and J are TRBV6-6 and TRBJ2-3; no firm D call. V was shortened by 4 bases and J by 7 bases, with 9 bases between the two germline ends. This CDR3 is 12 amino acids long. Looked up from germline, CDR1 is MNHNY and CDR2 is SVGAGI (reference sequence). The CDR3 nucleotides are TGTGCCAGCAGTTCCCAACGGAATACGCAGTATTTT. Translation gives CASSSQRNTQYF.

This chain links TRBV6-1 with TRBJ1-5, with 8 bases aligning to TRBD1. This CDR3 has 12 amino acids. Per the germline V gene, CDR1 is MNHNS and CDR2 is SASEGT. With V trimmed by 5 bases and J by 12 bases, 6 bases remained unmatched. CDR3 in DNA: TGTGCCAGCAGTCAAACAGGGGGGAACCAGCATTTT. Residues: CASSQTGGNQHF.

The chain uses TRBV6-5 and TRBJ1-1; D possibly corresponds to TRBD1 (5 bases). CDR1 MNHEY and CDR2 SVGAGI come from the germline V gene. The ends were cut back, 3 bases at V and 4 bases at J, with 15 bases in the middle. This CDR3 has 15 amino acids. Written as DNA, the CDR3 is TGTGCCAGCAGTTATCAGCAGGGTCGGGGCACTGAAGCTTTCTTT. This gives the protein CASSYQQGRGTEAFF.

This clone was counted a single time. CDR3 sequence reads: CATGLAGSSYNEQFF. The CDR3 nucleotides are TGTGCCACCGGACTAGCGGGAAGCTCCTACAATGAGCAGTTCTTC. This rearrangement joins TRBV10-3 to TRBJ2-1; 12 bases map to TRBD2. Germline lookup yields CDR1 ENHRY and CDR2 SYGVKD. The CDR3 is 15 amino acids. Unmatched junction bases numbered 4, after V lost 10 bases and J lost 0 bases.

J is TRBJ1-2 and V is TRBV18; D perhaps matches TRBD1 (6 bases). CDR1 and CDR2 (germline): KGHSH, LQKENI. The CDR3 is 15 residues long. Trimming took 5 bases from V and 0 from J, leaving 13 bases between them. CDR3 bases: TGTGCCAGCTCATCCCGGGACACCACTAACTATGGCTACACCTTC. This sequence encodes CASSSRDTTNYGYTF.